This T cell receptor beta chain was identified in a study of control samples from healthy donors and cancer patients. Germline CDR1 is MRHNA and CDR2 is SNTAGT. Trimming cost V 8 bases and J 5 bases, with 10 bases left between them. CDR3 size: 12 residues. The data were produced by immunoSEQ multiplex PCR, yet TCRdb's version contains in-frame clones alone and is incomplete. The table lists around 42,000 clones, roughly 83% of them singletons, with approximately 48% in the top ten. The material sequenced was blood. The chain employs TRBV6-4 and TRBJ1-5, with D possibly matching TRBD1 (5 bases). The TCR comes from a man in his fifties or sixties in good health. Here the CDR3 reads CASRGDYQPQHF. The CDR3 DNA reads as TGTGCCAGCCGGGGGGATTATCAGCCCCAGCATTTT.